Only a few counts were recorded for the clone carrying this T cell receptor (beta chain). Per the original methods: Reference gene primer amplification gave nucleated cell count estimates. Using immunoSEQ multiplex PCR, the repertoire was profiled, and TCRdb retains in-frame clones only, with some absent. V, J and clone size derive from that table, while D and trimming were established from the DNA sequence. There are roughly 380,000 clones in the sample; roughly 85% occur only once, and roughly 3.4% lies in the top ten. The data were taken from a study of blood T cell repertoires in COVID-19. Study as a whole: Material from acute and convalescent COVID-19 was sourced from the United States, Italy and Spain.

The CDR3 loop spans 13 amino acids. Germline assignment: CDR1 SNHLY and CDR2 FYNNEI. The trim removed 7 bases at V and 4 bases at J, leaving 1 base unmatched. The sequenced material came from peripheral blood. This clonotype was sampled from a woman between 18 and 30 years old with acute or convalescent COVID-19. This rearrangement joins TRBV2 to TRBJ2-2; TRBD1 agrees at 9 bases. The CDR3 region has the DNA TGTGCCAGCACGACAGGGGGCACCGGGGAGCTGTTTTTT. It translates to CASTTGGTGELFF.